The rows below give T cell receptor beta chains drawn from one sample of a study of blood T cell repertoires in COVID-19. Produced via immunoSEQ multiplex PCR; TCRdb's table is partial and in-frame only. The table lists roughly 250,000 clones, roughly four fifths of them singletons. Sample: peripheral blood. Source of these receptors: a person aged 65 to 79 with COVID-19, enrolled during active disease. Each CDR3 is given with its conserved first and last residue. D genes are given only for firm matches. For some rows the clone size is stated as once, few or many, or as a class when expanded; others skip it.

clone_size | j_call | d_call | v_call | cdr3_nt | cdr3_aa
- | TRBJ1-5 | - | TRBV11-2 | TGTGCCAGCAGCTTAGGAGGCGGCAAGGGCAATCAGCCCCAGCATTTT | CASSLGGGKGNQPQHF
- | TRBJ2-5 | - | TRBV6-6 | TGTGCCAGCAGTCCGACCTCGACGGGAGCTACGGAGACCCAGTACTTC | CASSPTSTGATETQYF
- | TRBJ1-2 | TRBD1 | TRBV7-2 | TGTGCCAGCAGCTACACAGGGGACGGCTACACCTTC | CASSYTGDGYTF
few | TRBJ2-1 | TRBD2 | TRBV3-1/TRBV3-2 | TGTGCCAGCAGCCAAGCCGGGACTAGCGGGAGACCCTCCTACAATGAGCAGTTCTTC | CASSQAGTSGRPSYNEQFF
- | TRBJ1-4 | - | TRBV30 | TGTGCCTGGAGCCAGCGGGGCCTTAGGGAAAAACTGTTTTTT | CAWSQRGLREKLFF
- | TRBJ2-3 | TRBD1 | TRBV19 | TGTGCCAGTAGTCCGCGGACAGGGATTCTCACAGATACGCAGTATTTT | CASSPRTGILTDTQYF
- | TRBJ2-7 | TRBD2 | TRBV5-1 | TGCGCCAGCAGCTCTCTAGCGGCCTCCTACGAGCAGTACTTC | CASSSLAASYEQYF
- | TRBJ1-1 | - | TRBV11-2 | TGTGCCAGCAGCTTAGGGCAGGGTGGAACTGAAGCTTTCTTT | CASSLGQGGTEAFF
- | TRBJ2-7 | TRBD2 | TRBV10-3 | TGTGCCATCAGGGATGGACTAGCGGGGGTCGAGCAGTACTTC | CAIRDGLAGVEQYF
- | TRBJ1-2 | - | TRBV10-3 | TGTGCCATCAGTGACCCCCACAGAGGGTTGAATGGCTACACCTTC | CAISDPHRGLNGYTF
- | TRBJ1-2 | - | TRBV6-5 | TGTGCCAGCACTACACCCCCAGGGCTGGGAGGCTACACCTTC | CASTTPPGLGGYTF
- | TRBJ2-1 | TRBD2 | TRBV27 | TGTGCCAGCAGTCCCTCCCTAGCGGGTCGAGACAATGAGCAGTTCTTC | CASSPSLAGRDNEQFF
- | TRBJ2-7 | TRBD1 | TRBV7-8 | TGTGCCAGCAGTCCAGGGGGACCGGACTACGAGCAGTACTTC | CASSPGGPDYEQYF
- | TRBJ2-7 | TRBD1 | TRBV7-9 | TGTGCCAGCAGCTTAGGACAGGGAGTCTACGAGCAGTACTTC | CASSLGQGVYEQYF
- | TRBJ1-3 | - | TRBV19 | TGTGCCAGTAGTAGCAGGGGTCACTCTGGAAACACCATATATTTT | CASSSRGHSGNTIYF
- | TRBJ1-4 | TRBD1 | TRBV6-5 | TGTGCCAGCAGTCACCGGGACAGGGGTGCTGAAAAACTGTTTTTT | CASSHRDRGAEKLFF
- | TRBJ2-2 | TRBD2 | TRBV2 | TGTGCCAGCAGACCAGGACTAGCGGGGAACACCGGGGAGCTGTTTTTT | CASRPGLAGNTGELFF
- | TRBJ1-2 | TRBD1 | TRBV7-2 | TGTGCCAGCAGCCACCGGGACAGGGAGGGAATTGGCACCTTC | CASSHRDREGIGTF
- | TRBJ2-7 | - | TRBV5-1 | TGCGCCAGCAGGAGGCAGGAGGGACCCTACGAGCAGTACTTC | CASRRQEGPYEQYF
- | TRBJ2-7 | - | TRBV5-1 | TGCGCCAGCAGCTTGTACATGGACGAGCAGTACTTC | CASSLYMDEQYF
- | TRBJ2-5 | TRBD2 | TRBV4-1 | TGCGCCAGCAGCCAAGGCGGCAGCGGGAGAGGTAGAGAGACCCAGTACTTC | CASSQGGSGRGRETQYF
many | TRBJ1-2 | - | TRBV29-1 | TGCAGCGTTCCCACGGGCAGGGACTATGGCTACACCTTC | CSVPTGRDYGYTF
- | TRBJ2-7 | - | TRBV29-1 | TGCAGCGCCACATGGGGGACAAACAACTACGAGCAGTACTTC | CSATWGTNNYEQYF
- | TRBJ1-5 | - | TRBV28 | TGTGCCAGCGGCCTGGAGGGATGGAGCAATCAGCCCCAGCATTTT | CASGLEGWSNQPQHF
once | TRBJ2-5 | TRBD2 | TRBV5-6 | TGTGCCAGCAGCTTGGAACTAGCGGGGGGGCGCAGGAAAGAGACCCAGTACTTC | CASSLELAGGRRKETQYF
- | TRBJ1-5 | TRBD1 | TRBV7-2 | TGTGCCAGCAGCTGGGGGACAGGGGGCCTTCAGCCCCAGCATTTT | CASSWGTGGLQPQHF
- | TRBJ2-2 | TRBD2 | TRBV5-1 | TGCGCCAGCAGCGAGGGACTAGGGGTGAGCGGGGAGCTGTTTTTT | CASSEGLGVSGELFF
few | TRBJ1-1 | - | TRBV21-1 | TGTGCCAGCAGCAAACCACCCCTAGATCCCCCCCGAGGGACTGAAGCTTTCTTT | CASSKPPLDPPRGTEAFF
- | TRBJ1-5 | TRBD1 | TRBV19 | TGTGCCAGTAGTATTGTACCGGACAGGGCACGCAATCAGCCCCAGCATTTT | CASSIVPDRARNQPQHF
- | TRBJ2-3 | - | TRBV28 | TGTGCCACCACGGGGGTCCGAACAGATACGCAGTATTTT | CATTGVRTDTQYF
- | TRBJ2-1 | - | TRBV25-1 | TGTGCCAGCAGTGGTGGGGACATCAATGAGCAGTTCTTC | CASSGGDINEQFF
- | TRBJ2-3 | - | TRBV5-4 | TGTGCCAGCAGCTTAGGCCATAGCGGAGACACAGATACGCAGTATTTT | CASSLGHSGDTDTQYF
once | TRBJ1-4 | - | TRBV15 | TGTGCCACCAGCAGAGAGCCGCTTGGGGGCACTGAAAAACTGTTTTTT | CATSREPLGGTEKLFF
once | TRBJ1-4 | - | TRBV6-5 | TGTGCCAGCAGTTACAGCCGACAATGGGAAAAACTGTTTTTT | CASSYSRQWEKLFF
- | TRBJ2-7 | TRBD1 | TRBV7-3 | TGTGCCAGCAGCTTGGACAGGGGTAACGAGCAGTACTTC | CASSLDRGNEQYF
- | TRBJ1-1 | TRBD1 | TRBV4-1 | TGCGCCAGCAGCCAAGATACCGGCAGGGGGCGGACTGAAGCTTTCTTT | CASSQDTGRGRTEAFF
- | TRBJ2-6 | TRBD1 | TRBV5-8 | TGTGCCAGCAGCCGTACCCTGACACAGGGGTTTGGGGCCAACGTCCTGACTTTC | CASSRTLTQGFGANVLTF
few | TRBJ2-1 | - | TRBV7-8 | TGTGCCAGCAGCCCGACTCCGTACAATGAGCAGTTCTTC | CASSPTPYNEQFF
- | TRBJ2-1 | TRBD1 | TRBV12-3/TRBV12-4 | TGTGCCAGTACAGGGACAGGGAATGAGCAGTTCTTC | CASTGTGNEQFF
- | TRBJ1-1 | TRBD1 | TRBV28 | TGTGCCAGCAGTTTTAGTATACAGGGGGCCAACACTGAAGCTTTCTTT | CASSFSIQGANTEAFF
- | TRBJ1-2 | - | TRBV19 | TGTGCCAGTAATCCCGGGTACGGCTACACCTTC | CASNPGYGYTF
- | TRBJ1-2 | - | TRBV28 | TGTGCCAGCAGTTCAGACGATTTTCGGACAGTTTCACTTGCTAACTATGGCTACACCTTC | CASSSDDFRTVSLANYGYTF
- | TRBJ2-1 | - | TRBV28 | TGTGCCAGCAGTCCCCTGGGGGGTACACTATACAATGAGCAGTTCTTC | CASSPLGGTLYNEQFF
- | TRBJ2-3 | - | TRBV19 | TGTGCCAGTACCCCAAGAGAAAAAAGCACAGATACGCAGTATTTT | CASTPREKSTDTQYF
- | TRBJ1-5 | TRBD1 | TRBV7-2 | TGTGCCAGCAGCATAACCGGGACAGGGACTCAGCCCCAGCATTTT | CASSITGTGTQPQHF
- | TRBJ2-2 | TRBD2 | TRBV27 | TGTGCCAGCAGTTTATACGGGGGGACCGGGGAGCTGTTTTTT | CASSLYGGTGELFF
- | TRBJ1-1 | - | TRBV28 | TGTGCCAGTACAGGACCTGACATAACCACTGAAGCTTTCTTT | CASTGPDITTEAFF
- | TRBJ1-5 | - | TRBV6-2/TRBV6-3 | TGTGCCAGCAGTACCACAGGGTACAATCAGCCCCAGCATTTT | CASSTTGYNQPQHF
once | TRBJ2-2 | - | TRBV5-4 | TGTGCCAGCAGCTTGGGACAGCAACTCACCGGGGAGCTGTTTTTT | CASSLGQQLTGELFF
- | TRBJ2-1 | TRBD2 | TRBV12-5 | TGTGCTAGTGGTTTATCTAGCGGGAGGGGTGAGCAGTTCTTC | CASGLSSGRGEQFF
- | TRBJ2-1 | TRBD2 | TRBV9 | TGTGCCAGCAGCGTAGCAACTAGCGGACACAATGAGCAGTTCTTC | CASSVATSGHNEQFF
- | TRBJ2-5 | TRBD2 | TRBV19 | TGTGCCAGTAGTATAGGGGGGGCTAGCGGGCAAGAGACCCAGTACTTC | CASSIGGASGQETQYF
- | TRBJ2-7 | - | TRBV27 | TGTGCCAGCGGCTCCGGGGACTCCTACGAGCAGTACTTC | CASGSGDSYEQYF
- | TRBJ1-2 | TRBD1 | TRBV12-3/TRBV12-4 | TGTGCCAGCAGACTACAGGGGGATGTCGGCTACACCTTC | CASRLQGDVGYTF
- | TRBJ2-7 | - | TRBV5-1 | TGCGCCAGCAGCATTTACGGGGATTACGAGCAGTACTTC | CASSIYGDYEQYF